This TCR beta chain stems from a study of T-cell reconstitution after alpha-beta-depleted transplantation in children. In its sample, this clonotype was seen many times. TCRbeta library preparation incorporated unique molecular identifiers. TCRdb reprocessed the PCR reads with MiXCR, giving one entry per CDR3 protein. The sample yields hundreds of thousands of distinct CDR3 sequences, about 11% seen once. Germline CDR1 is DFQATT and CDR2 is SNEGSKA (reference sequence). The length of the CDR3 is 16 residues. Losses at the gene ends were 2 bases for V and 8 bases for J; bases not matched to a gene: 14.

V usage is TRBV20-1 and J usage is TRBJ1-2, with 10 bases identical to TRBD1. The source is a human donor who donated a stem cell graft to a child with acute lymphoblastic leukemia. The sequenced sample was PBMCs from the stem cell graft donor, obtained from the stem cell graft. The CDR3 nucleotides read TGCAGTGCTAGACCCAACCGGGACAGGGGTCTTATGGGCTACACCTTC. It is translated as CSARPNRDRGLMGYTF.